A selection of T cell receptor beta chains follows, all from one sample in a study of beta chain features in type 1 diabetes. Repertoires were generated with immunoSEQ multiplex PCR, while TCRdb's copy carries only in-frame clones and drops some. The table has a few hundred thousand clones, approximately 13% seen once. Input material: naive CD4+ T cells from blood. Every receptor here comes from a young man in good health. CDR3s include the opening cysteine and the closing phenylalanine or tryptophan. Fields, in order: J gene, D gene, V gene, clone size, CDR3 DNA, CDR3 protein. The D gene is left open where the match is weak. Some rows mark clone size as missing; the rest say once, few, many or name a class of expanded clone.

j_call: TRBJ2-3
d_call: -
v_call: TRBV6-5
clone_size: few
cdr3_nt: TGTGCCAGCAGTTCCGGCAGCACAGATACGCAGTATTTT
cdr3_aa: CASSSGSTDTQYF

j_call: TRBJ2-2
d_call: -
v_call: TRBV29-1
clone_size: few
cdr3_nt: TGCAGCGTTGAGGGGGTTAACACCGGGGAGCTGTTTTTT
cdr3_aa: CSVEGVNTGELFF

j_call: TRBJ1-5
d_call: -
v_call: TRBV15
clone_size: -
cdr3_nt: TGTGCCACCAGCTGGTTGGGTAGCAATCAGCCCCAGCATTTT
cdr3_aa: CATSWLGSNQPQHF

j_call: TRBJ1-1
d_call: -
v_call: TRBV30
clone_size: -
cdr3_nt: TGTGCCTGGTCGACAGCGAACACTGAAGCTTTCTTT
cdr3_aa: CAWSTANTEAFF

j_call: TRBJ2-2
d_call: -
v_call: TRBV6-5
clone_size: few
cdr3_nt: TGTGCCACCAATTCCGGGACCCCGACTGGGGAGCTGTTTTTT
cdr3_aa: CATNSGTPTGELFF

j_call: TRBJ2-7
d_call: TRBD1
v_call: TRBV9
clone_size: few
cdr3_nt: TGTGCCAGCAGCCTGACAGGGGGGTACGAGCAGTACTTC
cdr3_aa: CASSLTGGYEQYF

j_call: TRBJ2-5
d_call: -
v_call: TRBV29-1
clone_size: -
cdr3_nt: TGCAGCGTTTCCCTAGCCCTTGGGGAGACCCAGTACTTC
cdr3_aa: CSVSLALGETQYF

j_call: TRBJ2-7
d_call: TRBD2
v_call: TRBV13
clone_size: -
cdr3_nt: TGTGCCAGCAGCTTATTAGGACTAGCGGGGGGAACGACTTCCTACGAGCAGTACTTC
cdr3_aa: CASSLLGLAGGTTSYEQYF

j_call: TRBJ1-1
d_call: TRBD1
v_call: TRBV29-1
clone_size: -
cdr3_nt: TGCAGCGCGACAGGGGATAGGGGCACTGAAGCTTTCTTT
cdr3_aa: CSATGDRGTEAFF

j_call: TRBJ2-5
d_call: -
v_call: TRBV20-1
clone_size: -
cdr3_nt: TGCAGTGCTGGACAAGAGACCCAGTACTTC
cdr3_aa: CSAGQETQYF